Listed below are T cell receptor beta chains from one sample, sequenced in a study of beta chain features in type 1 diabetes. Method: immunoSEQ multiplex PCR; TCRdb's copy keeps in-frame clones and lacks some. The sample gives approximately 57,000 clones, approximately 52% of which show up once; 2% to 3% is in the top ten. Sequenced input: Tregs from blood. The receptors come from a woman between 35 and 50 years old with type 1 diabetes. The CDR3 runs from the conserved cysteine through the conserved F or W. A D gene is named only where the DNA matches it firmly. Clone size is given for some rows only: seen once, a few or many times, or a class if the clone is expanded.

V gene: TRBV6-1
D gene: TRBD2
J gene: TRBJ2-1
clone size: NA
CDR3 DNA: TGTGCCAGCGAAGCGGGAGACTACAATGAGCAGTTCTTC
CDR3 protein: CASEAGDYNEQFF

V gene: TRBV7-2
D gene: NA
J gene: TRBJ2-5
clone size: many
CDR3 DNA: TGTGCCAGCAGCTCACAAGAGACCCAGTACTTC
CDR3 protein: CASSSQETQYF

V gene: TRBV11-2
D gene: NA
J gene: TRBJ2-3
clone size: few
CDR3 DNA: TGTGCCAGCAGCTCAAGGGGCTCCAACCCAGATACGCAGTATTTT
CDR3 protein: CASSSRGSNPDTQYF

V gene: TRBV5-1
D gene: TRBD1
J gene: TRBJ1-2
clone size: NA
CDR3 DNA: TGCGCCAGCAGCTTGGAGATCTTAACAGGGGAACATGGCTACACCTTC
CDR3 protein: CASSLEILTGEHGYTF

V gene: TRBV9
D gene: NA
J gene: TRBJ2-6
clone size: NA
CDR3 DNA: TGTGCCAGCAGCGTAGAGGGGAACTCTGGGGCCAACGTCCTGACTTTC
CDR3 protein: CASSVEGNSGANVLTF

V gene: TRBV5-6
D gene: NA
J gene: TRBJ1-1
clone size: NA
CDR3 DNA: TGTGCCAGCAGCTTGGTAAGGAAGGGGGGGGGCCGGACTGAAGCTTTCTTT
CDR3 protein: CASSLVRKGGGRTEAFF

V gene: TRBV5-4
D gene: TRBD2
J gene: TRBJ2-7
clone size: NA
CDR3 DNA: TGTGCCAGCAGCTTGGGACTAGCGGGAGGCGAGCAGTACTTC
CDR3 protein: CASSLGLAGGEQYF

V gene: TRBV5-1
D gene: NA
J gene: TRBJ1-4
clone size: NA
CDR3 DNA: TGCGCCAGCAGCCAAGGCGGACAAGCAACTAATGAAAAACTGTTTTTT
CDR3 protein: CASSQGGQATNEKLFF

V gene: TRBV7-3
D gene: TRBD1
J gene: TRBJ2-1
clone size: NA
CDR3 DNA: TGTGTCAGCAGTTCACAGGGGTACAATGAGCAGTTCTTC
CDR3 protein: CVSSSQGYNEQFF

V gene: TRBV27
D gene: NA
J gene: TRBJ2-3
clone size: NA
CDR3 DNA: TGTGCCAGCAGTTTATCGAGGAGGAATACGCAGTATTTT
CDR3 protein: CASSLSRRNTQYF

V gene: TRBV15
D gene: TRBD1
J gene: TRBJ2-5
clone size: NA
CDR3 DNA: TGTGCCACCAGCAGGGGAGGACAGGGGGCTTTGGAGACCCAGTACTTC
CDR3 protein: CATSRGGQGALETQYF

V gene: TRBV9
D gene: NA
J gene: TRBJ2-2
clone size: NA
CDR3 DNA: TGTGCCAGCAGCGTGAGACTAGGCGGGGAGCTGTTTTTT
CDR3 protein: CASSVRLGGELFF

V gene: TRBV5-6
D gene: TRBD1
J gene: TRBJ1-5
clone size: NA
CDR3 DNA: TGTGCCAGCAGCCGGGACAGGGCTGGTCAGCCCCAGCATTTT
CDR3 protein: CASSRDRAGQPQHF

V gene: TRBV28
D gene: NA
J gene: TRBJ2-5
clone size: NA
CDR3 DNA: TGTGCCAGCATCGGACAGTCTGAGACCCAGTACTTC
CDR3 protein: CASIGQSETQYF

V gene: TRBV6-5
D gene: TRBD1
J gene: TRBJ1-2
clone size: NA
CDR3 DNA: TGTGCCAGCAGTTACTCTTGGGACAGGGCAATCTACACCTTC
CDR3 protein: CASSYSWDRAIYTF

V gene: TRBV7-2
D gene: TRBD2
J gene: TRBJ2-1
clone size: few
CDR3 DNA: TGTGCCAGCAGCTCCTTAGCGGGAGAAGGAGAAGAGCAGTTCTTC
CDR3 protein: CASSSLAGEGEEQFF

V gene: TRBV4-2
D gene: TRBD2
J gene: TRBJ2-2
clone size: few
CDR3 DNA: TGTGCCAGCAGTTACCCGGGACTAGCGAACACCGGGGAGCTGTTTTTT
CDR3 protein: CASSYPGLANTGELFF

V gene: TRBV27
D gene: NA
J gene: TRBJ2-7
clone size: NA
CDR3 DNA: TGTGCCAGCAGTTTCTATGGACAGTACGAGCAGTACTTC
CDR3 protein: CASSFYGQYEQYF

V gene: TRBV7-8
D gene: NA
J gene: TRBJ1-5
clone size: NA
CDR3 DNA: TGTGCCAGCAGCGGTCTGGGGGGGTTGGATCAGCCCCAGCATTTT
CDR3 protein: CASSGLGGLDQPQHF

V gene: TRBV9
D gene: NA
J gene: TRBJ2-3
clone size: NA
CDR3 DNA: TGTGCCAGCAGCGTGGGGCCAGTTAGCACAGATACGCAGTATTTT
CDR3 protein: CASSVGPVSTDTQYF

V gene: TRBV2
D gene: NA
J gene: TRBJ2-7
clone size: few
CDR3 DNA: TGTGCCAGCAGAGCCGGGACTGACTCCTACGAGCAGTACTTC
CDR3 protein: CASRAGTDSYEQYF

V gene: TRBV6-5
D gene: TRBD1
J gene: TRBJ1-2
clone size: NA
CDR3 DNA: TGTGCCAGCCGGACAGGTTTTTCGTATGGCTACACCTTC
CDR3 protein: CASRTGFSYGYTF